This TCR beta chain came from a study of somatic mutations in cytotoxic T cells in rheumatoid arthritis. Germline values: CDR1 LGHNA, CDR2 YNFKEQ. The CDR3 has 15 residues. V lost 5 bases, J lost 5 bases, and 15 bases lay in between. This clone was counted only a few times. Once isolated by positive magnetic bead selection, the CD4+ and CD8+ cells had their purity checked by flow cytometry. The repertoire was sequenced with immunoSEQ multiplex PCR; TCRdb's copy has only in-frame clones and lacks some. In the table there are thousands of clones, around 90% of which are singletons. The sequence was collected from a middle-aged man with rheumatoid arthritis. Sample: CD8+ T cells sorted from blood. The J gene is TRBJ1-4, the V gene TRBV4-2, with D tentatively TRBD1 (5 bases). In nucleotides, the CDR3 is TGTGCCAGCAGCGTCCTTGTGGGGGGGAATGAAAAACTGTTTTTT. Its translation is CASSVLVGGNEKLFF.